The clone carrying this T cell receptor beta chain was counted once. Methods used by the authors: Counts of nucleated cells, estimated from reference gene primer amplification, were obtained. The table came from immunoSEQ multiplex PCR; TCRdb's copy has only in-frame clones and leaves some out. The V and J calls and clone size were taken over from that table, and D and trimming were inferred from the DNA. The sample lists 160,000 or so clones; less than 85% were seen once. The record originates from a study of blood T cell repertoires in COVID-19. Study-wide context: Samples representing acute and convalescent COVID-19 were sourced from the United States, Italy and Spain.

The CDR3 contains 18 residues. Germline assignment: CDR1 SGHTA and CDR2 FQGNSA. V was pared by 5 bases and J by 5 bases, with 19 bases of the junction left unmatched. This receptor was taken from a man aged 55 to 70 who had recovered from COVID-19. The chain joins TRBV7-2 to TRBJ2-5; 8 bases line up with TRBD1. Source material: PBMCs or T cells enriched from blood (not recorded which). CDR3 in amino acids: CASSRTGTPGPLAETQYF. CDR3 nucleotides: TGTGCCAGCAGCAGGACAGGGACCCCCGGGCCATTGGCGGAGACCCAGTACTTC.